The rows below give T cell receptor beta chains drawn from one sample of a study of shared clonotypes between healthy human individuals. Clones were read by immunoSEQ multiplex PCR, and TCRdb kept only the in-frame ones, dropping some. This table holds millions of clones, less than 95% found once. Source material: naive CD8+ T cells sorted from blood. Every receptor here comes from a young man in good health. Each CDR3 is given with its conserved first and last residue. The D gene is left open where the match is weak. Clone size, where shown, is once, few, many, or a class for clones that have expanded.

TRBJ2-7 | TRBV11-2 | - | - | TGTGCCAGCAGCTTGGAGCGGAGGTACGAGCAGTACTTC | CASSLERRYEQYF
TRBJ2-7 | TRBV13 | TRBD2 | - | TGTGCCAGCAGCACGGGACTAGCGGGAGACGAGCAGTACTTC | CASSTGLAGDEQYF
TRBJ2-1 | TRBV7-9 | TRBD2 | once | TGTGCCAGCAGCGGTTATGGTAGCGGGGGCATCAATGAGCAGTTCTTC | CASSGYGSGGINEQFF
TRBJ2-1 | TRBV29-1 | - | - | TGCAGCGTTGAAGGAGCAGGTCGGGTCAATGAGCAGTTCTTC | CSVEGAGRVNEQFF
TRBJ2-7 | TRBV9 | TRBD1 | - | TGTGCCAGCAGCGACGGGACAGGGGTTTTTTACGAGCAGTACTTC | CASSDGTGVFYEQYF
TRBJ2-5 | TRBV30 | - | - | TGTACCTGGAGTGCCGGATTGCAAGAGACCCAGTACTTC | CTWSAGLQETQYF
TRBJ1-4 | TRBV15 | - | once | TGTGCCACCAGCAGAGATGGGGGATCGATCGTTTCTAATGAAAAACTGTTTTTT | CATSRDGGSIVSNEKLFF
TRBJ2-7 | TRBV2 | - | - | TGTGCCAGCAGTGATACGGAGACTAGTATCTACGAGCAGTACTTC | CASSDTETSIYEQYF
TRBJ2-7 | TRBV10-3 | TRBD1 | - | TGTGCCATCAAGAGGGGGGACAGGGCCTACGAGCAGTACTTC | CAIKRGDRAYEQYF
TRBJ1-2 | TRBV5-4 | - | - | TGTGCCAGCAGGTTGTGGGGGAGTGGCTATGGCTACACCTTC | CASRLWGSGYGYTF
TRBJ1-2 | TRBV27 | - | - | TGTGCCAGCAGCCTGACAGTTAACTATGGCTACACCTTC | CASSLTVNYGYTF
TRBJ2-7 | TRBV4-3 | TRBD2 | - | TGCGCCAGCAGCCAAGACACTAGCGGGACGCCCTACGAGCAGTACTTC | CASSQDTSGTPYEQYF
TRBJ2-1 | TRBV5-4 | - | - | TGTGCCAGCAGCTTGGATGGGACACCTTACAATGAGCAGTTCTTC | CASSLDGTPYNEQFF
TRBJ2-2 | TRBV4-1 | - | - | TGCGCCAGCAGCCACCGTGAGGGGGGCACCGGGGAGCTGTTTTTT | CASSHREGGTGELFF
TRBJ1-5 | TRBV29-1 | TRBD1 | - | TGCAGCGTCGATAGTGGGACAGGGAATCAGCCCCAGCATTTT | CSVDSGTGNQPQHF
TRBJ1-2 | TRBV6-5 | - | once | TGTGCCAGTTCTGGAGATAACTATGGCTACACCTTC | CASSGDNYGYTF
TRBJ2-1 | TRBV9 | TRBD1 | - | TGTGCCAGCAGCGGATTGACAGGGTCCTCCTACAATGAGCAGTTCTTC | CASSGLTGSSYNEQFF
TRBJ2-7 | TRBV6-1 | - | - | TGTGCCAGCAGCGGGGACTGGACCTACGAGCAGTACTTC | CASSGDWTYEQYF
TRBJ2-7 | TRBV6-1 | TRBD1 | - | TGTGCCAGCAGTTCCGGGACAGTAGCGCCTGACGAGCAGTACTTC | CASSSGTVAPDEQYF
TRBJ2-1 | TRBV28 | TRBD2 | - | TGTGCCAGCAGTCTCTTAGCGGGGGGGTCCAATGAGCAGTTCTTC | CASSLLAGGSNEQFF
TRBJ2-7 | TRBV7-9 | - | - | TGTGCCAGCAGCTTAGCGCAGGGGTCACTCTACGAGCAGTACTTC | CASSLAQGSLYEQYF
TRBJ1-1 | TRBV30 | - | - | TGTGCCTGGAGTGCGGGGGCCATGAACACTGAAGCTTTCTTT | CAWSAGAMNTEAFF
TRBJ2-7 | TRBV7-9 | TRBD2 | - | TGTGCCAGCAGCTACCCGGGGGGGTCCTACGAGCAGTACTTC | CASSYPGGSYEQYF
TRBJ2-5 | TRBV9 | TRBD2 | - | TGTGCCAGCAGTTCGGGAGGGACCCAAGAGACCCAGTACTTC | CASSSGGTQETQYF
TRBJ1-2 | TRBV15 | TRBD1 | - | TGTGCCACCAGCAGAGACACTCTCCAGGACAGGGGGTCTGGCTACACCTTC | CATSRDTLQDRGSGYTF
TRBJ2-7 | TRBV13 | - | - | TGTGCCAGCAGCCCGATCTTGTTGGGCCTCGACGAGCAGTACTTC | CASSPILLGLDEQYF
TRBJ2-7 | TRBV6-5 | - | - | TGTGCCAGCAGTCTTCAGGGCTACGAGCAGTACTTC | CASSLQGYEQYF
TRBJ2-7 | TRBV5-6 | - | - | TGTGCCAGCAGCTTGGGGCAGGCCTTCTACGAGCAGTACTTC | CASSLGQAFYEQYF
TRBJ2-7 | TRBV27 | TRBD2 | - | TGTGCCGCCAGCCCCGGGCTAGCGGACTACGAGCAGTACTTC | CAASPGLADYEQYF
TRBJ2-7 | TRBV27 | - | - | TGTGCCAGCAGTTTATCTCCGGTCGGGATTCCGACCTACGAGCAGTACTTC | CASSLSPVGIPTYEQYF
TRBJ1-4 | TRBV4-1 | - | - | TGCGCCAGCAGCCCGCGGCAAGTGGGTCAGGGGCCTTATGAAAAACTGTTTTTT | CASSPRQVGQGPYEKLFF
TRBJ2-7 | TRBV7-9 | TRBD2 | - | TGTGCCAGCAGCCCTAGCGGCCTTTACTCCTACGAGCAGTACTTC | CASSPSGLYSYEQYF
TRBJ2-1 | TRBV9 | - | - | TGTGCCAGCACCATAGGGGGACAAAACAATGAGCAGTTCTTC | CASTIGGQNNEQFF
TRBJ2-5 | TRBV2 | TRBD1 | - | TGTGCCAGCAAGGACAGGGGCCAAGAGACCCAGTACTTC | CASKDRGQETQYF
TRBJ2-2 | TRBV28 | - | - | TGTGCCAGCAGTAGTACCTATGGGGGGAGGCTGTTTTTT | CASSSTYGGRLFF
TRBJ2-3 | TRBV30 | - | - | TGTGCCTGGATCCCCCAAGCAGGGATATACACAGATACGCAGTATTTT | CAWIPQAGIYTDTQYF
TRBJ1-5 | TRBV28 | TRBD1 | - | TGTGCCAGAGACCAGGGGGCGCGAGGCAATCAGCCCCAGCATTTT | CARDQGARGNQPQHF
TRBJ1-3 | TRBV7-3 | TRBD1 | - | TGTGCCAGCAGCCAGACAGGGGTTGGAAACACCATATATTTT | CASSQTGVGNTIYF
TRBJ1-3 | TRBV11-2 | TRBD1 | - | TGTGCCAGCAGCCCCGGGACAGGGCCATTAGGAGGAAACACCATATATTTT | CASSPGTGPLGGNTIYF
TRBJ2-1 | TRBV7-8 | TRBD1 | - | TGTGCCAGCAGCTATGGACAGGGATGGGAGCAGTTCTTC | CASSYGQGWEQFF
TRBJ2-7 | TRBV18 | - | - | TGTGCCAGCTCACTAGACAGTTCCTACGAGCAGTACTTC | CASSLDSSYEQYF
TRBJ1-5 | TRBV28 | TRBD1 | - | TGTGCCAGCAGTGCCCGGGACAGCGGAAATCAGCCCCAGCATTTT | CASSARDSGNQPQHF
TRBJ2-7 | TRBV5-6 | - | - | TGTGCCAGCAGCATGGCCGGGATTACGATCGAGCAGTACTTC | CASSMAGITIEQYF
TRBJ2-3 | TRBV7-9 | TRBD1 | - | TGTGCCAGCAGCCCAGGGCCGGGACAGGGGACAGATACGCAGTATTTT | CASSPGPGQGTDTQYF
TRBJ2-5 | TRBV7-9 | - | - | TGTGCCAGCAGCTTTACGACCGGGGGCCAAGAGACCCAGTACTTC | CASSFTTGGQETQYF
TRBJ2-5 | TRBV9 | TRBD2 | - | TGTGCCAGCAGCGTAGGTACTAGCGGCCAAGAGACCCAGTACTTC | CASSVGTSGQETQYF